These 9 T cell receptor beta chains came from one sample sequenced in a study of blood T cell repertoires in COVID-19 (dated by TCRdb to between 2020 and 2021). Receptor amplification or capture employed the immunoSEQ multiplex PCR assay. As stored in TCRdb, this immuneACCESS dataset retains in-frame rearrangements with V and J assigned. A fraction of the clones does not appear; measured against another copy, unresolved V genes explain less than half of the discrepancy, and the remainder lacks a known reason. The sample table shows tens of thousands of clones, and roughly 87% are seen once. Jointly, the top ten make up roughly 5% of the sample. The sequenced sample consisted of peripheral blood. The receptors were gathered from a man aged 55 to 70 with active COVID-19.

The V and J genes are TRBV5-1 and TRBJ1-2; D may be TRBD1 (6 bases). Between the trimmed V and J ends, which lost 4 bases and 4 bases, there was a span of 14 bases. The germline gives CDR1 SGHRS, CDR2 YFSETQ. This CDR3 region has 14 residues. The CDR3 coding sequence is TGCGCCAGCAGCATGACAGGCACCCTCTATGGCTACACCTTC. Translating gives CASSMTGTLYGYTF.

This sequence joins TRBV5-1 and TRBJ2-5; 8 positions match TRBD1. Germline V gene data show CDR1 as SGHRS and CDR2 as YFSETQ. The length of the CDR3 is 15 residues. V trimming: 6 bases; J trimming: 0 bases; junction bases outside the gene matches: 7. The CDR3 nucleotides are TGCGCCAGCACCCCGACAGGGGTTTACCAAGAGACCCAGTACTTC. It is translated as CASTPTGVYQETQYF. Full variable domain (remainder filled in from reference TRBV5-1 and TRBJ2-5): KAGVTQTPRYLIKTRGQQVTLSCSPISGHRSVSWYQQTPGQGLQFLFEYFSETQRNKGNFPGRFSGRQFSNSRSEMNVSTLELGDSALYLCASTPTGVYQETQYFGPGTRLLVL.

This chain joins TRBV5-1 and TRBJ2-7; 8 bases are a match to TRBD2. Germline CDR1 and CDR2: SGHRS and YFSETQ. The CDR3 consists of 15 residues. Unmatched junction bases numbered 3, after V lost 0 bases and J lost 1 base. The CDR3 is CASSLGTSGSYEQYF. The CDR3 DNA is TGCGCCAGCAGCTTGGGTACTAGCGGATCCTACGAGCAGTACTTC.

The chain links TRBV7-8 to TRBJ2-3; the match to TRBD2 covers 9 bases. Germline-derived CDR1 and CDR2 are SGHVS and FQNEAQ. The CDR3 is made up of 17 amino acids. The J segment lost 2 bases and the V segment lost 0 bases, leaving 6 bases of the junction unmatched. The CDR3 region is CASSLARGGLATDTQYF. CDR3 DNA: TGTGCCAGCAGCTTAGCGCGGGGGGGCCTTGCCACAGATACGCAGTATTTT. The variable domain in full, with the rest retrieved from reference TRBV7-8 and TRBJ2-3, is GAGVSQSPRYKVAKRGQDVALRCDPISGHVSLFWYQQALGQGPEFLTYFQNEAQLDKSGLPSDRFFAERPEGSVSTLKIQRTQQEDSAVYLCASSLARGGLATDTQYFGPGTRLTVL.

This clone was seen just once. The V gene is TRBV5-5, the J gene TRBJ1-6; D is possibly TRBD1 (6 bases). This CDR3 region has 17 residues. Trimming stripped 0 bases from V and 0 bases from J, with 10 bases between. Germline CDR1 and CDR2: SGHKS and YYEKEE (reference sequence). The CDR3 DNA sequence: TGTGCCAGCAGCTTGGGACAGGCGAGCTCCTATAATTCACCCCTCCACTTT. Protein: CASSLGQASSYNSPLHF.

This clone was seen more than once but under ten times. The chain combines TRBV3-1 (or the pseudogene TRBV3-2) with TRBJ1-6, with 8 bases fitting TRBD1. V was pared by 6 bases and J by 7 bases, with 5 bases of the junction left unmatched. Germline V gene data show CDR1 as LGHDT and CDR2 as YNNKEL (reference sequence). The CDR3 has 14 residues. CDR3 bases: TGTGCCAGCAGACATGGACAGGGAAATTCACCCCTCCACTTT. Translating it yields CASRHGQGNSPLHF.

V and J are TRBV19 and TRBJ1-2; TRBD1 aligns across 7 bases. Looked up from germline, CDR1 is LNHDA and CDR2 is SQIVND (reference sequence). Trimming took 2 bases from V and 6 from J; bases not matched to a gene: 3. This CDR3 has 13 residues. CDR3 coding DNA: TGTGCCAGTAGTATATCACAGGGGAATGGCTACACCTTC. It codes for CASSISQGNGYTF.

The rearrangement links TRBV6-6 to TRBJ2-1; 8 bases agree with TRBD1. With 9 bases clipped from V and 4 bases from J, the junction kept 11 bases outside the gene matches. This CDR3 region has 15 residues. Per germline, CDR1 MNHNY and CDR2 SVGAGI (reference sequence). The CDR3 DNA follows: TGTGCCAGTCAATCCGGGACAGGAAAATACAATGAGCAGTTCTTC. It translates to CASQSGTGKYNEQFF.

This chain connects TRBV7-9 to TRBJ1-1; no clear D gene. V lost 5 bases and J 8 bases, leaving 12 bases between the germline ends. The V gene's germline CDR1 is SEHNR and CDR2 FQNEAQ (reference sequence). The CDR3 sequence is 12 residues long. CDR3 sequence: CASSPSGPEAFF. CDR3 coding DNA: TGTGCCAGCAGCCCTAGCGGACCCGAAGCTTTCTTT.